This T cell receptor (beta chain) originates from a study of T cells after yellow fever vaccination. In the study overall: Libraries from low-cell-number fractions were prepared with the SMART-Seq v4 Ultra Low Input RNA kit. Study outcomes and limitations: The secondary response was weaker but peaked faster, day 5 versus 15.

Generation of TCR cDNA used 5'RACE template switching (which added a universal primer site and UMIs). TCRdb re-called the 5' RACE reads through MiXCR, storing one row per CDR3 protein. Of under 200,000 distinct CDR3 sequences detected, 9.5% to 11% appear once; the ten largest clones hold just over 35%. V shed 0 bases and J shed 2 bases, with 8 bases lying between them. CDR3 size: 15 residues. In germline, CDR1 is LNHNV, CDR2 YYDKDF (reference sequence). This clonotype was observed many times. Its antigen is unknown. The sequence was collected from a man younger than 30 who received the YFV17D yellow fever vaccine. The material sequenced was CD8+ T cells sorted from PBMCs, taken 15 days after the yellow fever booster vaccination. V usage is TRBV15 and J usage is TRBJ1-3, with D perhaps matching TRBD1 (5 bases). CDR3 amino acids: CATSRDGGAGNTIYF. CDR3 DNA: TGTGCCACCAGCAGAGATGGGGGGGCTGGAAACACCATATATTTT.